This is a list of T cell receptor beta chains from one sample in a study of vaccination and CD4 T cells after COVID-19. The antigens for these receptors are not known. TCRdb recomputed calls from the PCR reads with MiXCR, one row per CDR3 protein. The profile shows 7,000 to 10,000 distinct CDR3 sequences, about 48% of them singletons. Sequences were obtained from CD4+ T cells from blood, cultured in vitro. These receptors were taken from a human donor in good health. Both conserved end residues are part of each CDR3. The order of the fields is V gene, J gene, D gene, clone size, CDR3 protein, CDR3 DNA. A D gene is named only where the DNA matches it firmly. Clone size is shown for a subset of rows, as once, few, many or a class of expanded clone.

TRBV7-9	TRBJ1-4	.	.	CASSPAWESNEKLFF	TGTGCCAGCAGCCCAGCCTGGGAGTCTAATGAAAAACTGTTTTTT
TRBV9	TRBJ2-7	.	.	CASSVDGSGGQYF	TGTGCCAGCAGCGTAGACGGGTCCGGGGGGCAGTACTTC
TRBV10-3	TRBJ2-3	.	few	CASTGVNTDTQYF	TGTGCCTCAACGGGGGTTAACACAGATACGCAGTATTTT
TRBV27	TRBJ2-1	TRBD2	.	CASSRTRGVSYNEQFF	TGTGCCAGCAGCCGGACTAGAGGGGTCTCCTACAATGAGCAGTTCTTC
TRBV7-8	TRBJ2-3	.	.	CASSLANLGVSGDTQYF	TGTGCCAGCAGCTTAGCGAACTTGGGGGTCTCAGGAGATACGCAGTATTTT
TRBV4-2	TRBJ1-5	.	.	CASSQEYGVQPQHF	TGTGCCAGCAGCCAAGAGTACGGGGTCCAGCCCCAGCATTTT
TRBV10-1	TRBJ2-1	.	.	CASSSGGGKGGEQFF	TGCGCCAGCAGTTCAGGGGGGGGGAAGGGAGGTGAGCAGTTCTTC
TRBV7-2	TRBJ2-3	.	few	CASSPGGSADTQYF	TGTGCCAGCAGCCCCGGGGGTTCAGCAGATACGCAGTATTTT
TRBV10-2	TRBJ2-7	TRBD2	.	CASSGTSGGPKRREQYF	TGCGCCAGCAGTGGGACTAGCGGGGGGCCAAAGCGGAGGGAGCAGTACTTC
TRBV7-9	TRBJ1-1	TRBD1	.	CASSSGDREFTEAFF	TGTGCCAGCAGCTCTGGGGACAGGGAGTTCACTGAAGCTTTCTTT
TRBV19	TRBJ2-7	TRBD2	.	CASSRDYSYEQYF	TGTGCCAGTAGTAGGGACTACTCCTACGAGCAGTACTTC
TRBV29-1	TRBJ1-2	TRBD1	.	CSVEDPGDRAGYTF	TGCAGCGTTGAAGATCCAGGAGACAGGGCTGGCTACACCTTC
TRBV7-9	TRBJ2-5	.	.	CASSLVQETQYF	TGCGCCAGCAGCTTGGTCCAAGAGACCCAGTACTTC
TRBV19	TRBJ1-1	.	.	CASSGRGRGTEAFF	TGTGCCAGTAGTGGCAGGGGAAGGGGGACTGAAGCTTTCTTT
TRBV11-2	TRBJ2-5	.	.	CASSFGRATQETQYF	TGTGCCAGCAGCTTCGGCCGTGCCACACAAGAGACCCAGTACTTC
TRBV5-4	TRBJ1-1	.	.	CASSPLTSKTEAFF	TGTGCCAGCAGCCCGCTGACATCGAAAACTGAAGCTTTCTTT
TRBV10-1	TRBJ2-3	TRBD2	few	CASAQEVAGPPDTQYF	TGCGCCAGCGCCCAAGAGGTAGCGGGGCCACCAGATACGCAGTATTTT
TRBV19	TRBJ1-2	.	.	CASSIRSLPNYGYTF	TGTGCCAGTAGTATCAGGTCACTACCTAACTATGGCTACACCTTC
TRBV7-2	TRBJ2-3	.	few	CASSPRDATYDTQYF	TGTGCCAGCAGCCCCCGGGACGCCACATACGATACGCAGTATTTT
TRBV5-4	TRBJ2-5	.	few	CASSLQTRQETQYF	TGTGCCAGCAGCTTGCAGACTAGACAAGAGACCCAGTACTTC
TRBV20-1	TRBJ1-1	.	.	CSARGPKGTEAFF	TGCAGTGCTAGAGGACCCAAGGGGACTGAAGCTTTCTTT
TRBV2	TRBJ1-2	.	.	CASSEQAAFYGYTF	TGTGCCAGCAGTGAACAGGCGGCATTCTATGGCTACACCTTC
TRBV27	TRBJ2-1	.	.	CAVRTVLYNEQFF	TGTGCCGTCAGGACGGTACTCTACAATGAGCAGTTCTTC
TRBV4-1	TRBJ1-3	TRBD1	.	CASSQADRDGNTIYF	TGCGCCAGCAGCCAGGCCGACAGGGACGGAAACACCATATATTTT
TRBV5-1	TRBJ2-7	.	once	CASTNQTSMYLCASSLNYEQYF	.
TRBV10-3	TRBJ2-1	.	large	CAICKDPTNNEQFF	TGTGCCATCTGTAAGGACCCTACGAACAATGAGCAGTTCTTC
TRBV9	TRBJ2-2	TRBD2	.	CASSKRTSGGTGELFF	TGTGCCAGCAGCAAGCGGACTAGCGGGGGGACCGGGGAGCTGTTTTTT
TRBV19	TRBJ2-7	TRBD1	few	CASRQGVEQYF	TGTGCCAGTAGACAGGGGGTCGAGCAGTACTTC
TRBV25-1	TRBJ2-7	.	.	CASSEFSAGSLTRQYF	TGTGCCAGCAGTGAATTTTCGGCAGGGTCCTTAACCAGGCAGTACTTC
TRBV6-1	TRBJ1-2	TRBD1	.	CASRQQGLYGYTF	TGTGCCAGCAGGCAACAGGGGCTCTATGGCTACACCTTC